These 6 T cell receptor beta chains were sequenced from one sample in a study of T cell responses to AZD1222 COVID-19 vaccine. Only in-frame clones appear in the TCRdb table, and some are missing; sequencing was by immunoSEQ multiplex PCR. Of almost 65,000 clones listed, 84% are singletons. Sequencing was performed on peripheral blood, taken on day 0 of AZD1222 vaccination. These receptors were collected from an adult in good health.

The V gene is TRBV6-5, the J gene TRBJ2-7; D gene unclear. Germline CDR1 and CDR2: MNHEY and SVGAGI. V dropped 6 bases and J dropped 2 bases, with 14 bases sitting between them. The length of the CDR3 is 14 residues. The CDR3 coding sequence is TGTGCCAGCAGGCTGCAACAAATGGCCTACGAGCAGTACTTC. Encoded protein: CASRLQQMAYEQYF.

This clone was seen only once. This chain joins TRBV9 and TRBJ2-3; D call uncertain. The length of the CDR3 is 17 residues. V was trimmed by 7 bases and J by 6 bases, leaving 27 bases between them. CDR1 and CDR2 (germline): SGDLS, YYNGEE. CDR3 DNA sequence: TGTGCCAGCCCAAATAAATCTCAGGAACCCCTCCCCGATACGCAGTATTTT. This translates into CASPNKSQEPLPDTQYF.

The rearrangement uses TRBV2 and TRBJ1-2, with a tentative D call TRBD1 (5 bases). Trimming cost V 5 bases and J 4 bases, with 11 bases left between them. Germline V lookup: CDR1 SNHLY, CDR2 FYNNEI. The CDR3 consists of 13 residues. CDR3: CASSSGTAYGYTF. The CDR3 DNA reads TGTGCCAGCAGTTCCGGGACGGCCTATGGCTACACCTTC.

The chain is built from TRBV6-6 and TRBJ2-1; 7 bases match TRBD2. The CDR3 contains 12 residues. After removal of 8 bases from V and 15 bases from J, the junction contained 13 bases not matched to a gene. The germline V gene has CDR1 MNHNY and CDR2 SVGAGI (reference sequence). The CDR3 DNA follows: TGTGCCAGCCGCGGGGGAACCGCCCGGATGTTCTTC. Translating gives CASRGGTARMFF.

CDR3: CASSSLPTDYYGYTF. CDR3 DNA sequence: TGTGCCAGCAGCTCCCTCCCGACAGATTACTATGGCTACACCTTC. This sequence joins TRBV7-9 and TRBJ1-2; D is possibly TRBD1 (5 bases). This CDR3 has 15 residues. Trimming pared 4 bases from V and 3 bases from J, leaving 15 bases between. Germline V gene lookup returns CDR1 SEHNR and CDR2 FQNEAQ (reference sequence).

This chain uses TRBV27 with TRBJ1-6, with D unresolved. Germline V CDR1 and CDR2: MNHEY, SMNVEV (reference sequence). Trimming pared 7 bases from V and 1 base from J, leaving 11 bases between. The CDR3 runs 15 residues. The CDR3 DNA reads TGTGCCAGCATCCGCTCTGGATCCTATAATTCACCCCTCCACTTT. Translated, it gives CASIRSGSYNSPLHF.